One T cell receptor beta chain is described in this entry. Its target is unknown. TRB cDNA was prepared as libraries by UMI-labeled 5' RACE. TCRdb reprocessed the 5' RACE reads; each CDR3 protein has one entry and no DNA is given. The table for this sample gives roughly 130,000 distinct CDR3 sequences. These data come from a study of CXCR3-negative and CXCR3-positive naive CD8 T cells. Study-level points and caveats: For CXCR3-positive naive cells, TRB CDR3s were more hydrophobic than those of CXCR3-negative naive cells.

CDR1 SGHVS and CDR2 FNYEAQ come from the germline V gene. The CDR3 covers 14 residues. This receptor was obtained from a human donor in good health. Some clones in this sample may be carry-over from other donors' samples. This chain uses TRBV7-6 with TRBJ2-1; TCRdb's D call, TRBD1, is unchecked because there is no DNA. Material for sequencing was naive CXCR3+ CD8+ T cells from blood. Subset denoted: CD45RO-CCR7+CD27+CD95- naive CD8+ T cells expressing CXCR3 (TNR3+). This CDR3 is CASSFLGGDGEQFF.